Given below is one T cell receptor beta chain in context. Its antigen is as yet unknown. Second-dose groups at about 4 or about 12 weeks were pooled. The data were produced by immunoSEQ multiplex PCR, yet TCRdb's version contains in-frame clones alone and is incomplete. The sample has around 130,000 clones, nearly 90% seen once. The entry originates in a study of T cell responses to AZD1222 COVID-19 vaccine. Study findings and constraints: An increase in Spike-specific TCR breadth and depth was observed after two AZD1222 doses.

The V end lost 2 bases, the J end lost 5 bases, and 12 bases lay between the germline ends. Germline V gene data show CDR1 as ENHRY and CDR2 as SYGVKD. CDR3 length: 14 residues. The source material was peripheral blood, sampled 28 days after the second AZD1222 dose. The clonotype was recovered from an adult who received the AZD1222 COVID-19 vaccine. The chain uses TRBV10-3 and TRBJ2-5; no clear D gene. The DNA of the CDR3 is TGTGCCATCAGTGAGGAGCTCCTCCGCGAGACCCAGTACTTC. This gives the protein CAISEELLRETQYF.